A single sample is the source of the 20 T cell receptor beta chains below, sequenced in a study of beta chain features in type 1 diabetes. What was sequenced were expressed TCRB transcripts, since all of the isolated RNA had been reverse transcribed. Some clones are missing from TCRdb's copy, which holds only in-frame ones; the method was immunoSEQ multiplex PCR. The repertoire holds 350,000 to 400,000 clones, with over 12% as singletons. The sequenced sample was naive CD4+ T cells from blood. The receptors were gathered from a woman aged 18-29 years in good health.

J is TRBJ2-1 and V is TRBV9, with TRBD1 matching 9 bases. The J segment lost 2 bases and the V segment lost 1 base, leaving 7 bases of the junction unmatched. This CDR3 contains 17 residues. Germline lookup yields CDR1 SGDLS and CDR2 YYNGEE. The CDR3 DNA reads TGTGCCAGCAGCGTAAAGAGGGGGACAGGGACCTACAATGAGCAGTTCTTC. Translated, it gives CASSVKRGTGTYNEQFF.

The rearrangement joins TRBV28 to TRBJ2-5, with a weak D call TRBD2 (5 bases). In germline, CDR1 is MDHEN, CDR2 SYDVKM. Trimming removed 6 bases at V and 1 base at J, with 15 bases between. This CDR3 contains 15 residues. The CDR3 protein is CASSSPRGPQETQYF. The CDR3 DNA reads TGTGCCAGCAGCTCCCCAAGAGGGCCCCAAGAGACCCAGTACTTC.

This chain links TRBV29-1 with TRBJ2-1, with TRBD2 identical over 7 bases. The length of the CDR3 is 15 residues. Trimming at V came to 4 bases and at J to 3 bases, leaving 9 bases not matched to a gene. Germline V gives CDR1 SQVTM, CDR2 ANQGSEA. In nucleotides, the CDR3 is TGCAGCGTTGGGAGGGGAGGGGCCAGCTACAATGAGCAGTTCTTC. This gives the protein CSVGRGGASYNEQFF.

V and J are TRBV5-4 and TRBJ1-1; D might be TRBD1 (6 bases). Germline-derived CDR1 and CDR2 are SGHNT and YYREEE (reference sequence). The CDR3 totals 16 residues. V dropped 3 bases and J dropped 0 bases, with 15 bases sitting between them. The CDR3 spells CASSSIQGVMNTEAFF. The CDR3 region has the DNA TGTGCCAGCAGCTCCATACAGGGAGTAATGAACACTGAAGCTTTCTTT.

This clone was seen a handful of times. The V gene is TRBV5-6, the J gene TRBJ1-1; D is unresolved. Between the trimmed V and J ends, which lost 1 base and 6 bases, there was a span of 4 bases. The CDR3 is 11 amino acids. Looked up from germline, CDR1 is SGHDT and CDR2 is YYEEEE. CDR3 in DNA: TGTGCCAGCAGCTTGCTAGCTGAAGCTTTCTTT. As protein: CASSLLAEAFF.

The V gene is TRBV7-9, the J gene TRBJ2-5; tentative D call: TRBD2 (6 bases). The CDR3 consists of 13 residues. Trimming removed 6 bases at V and 5 bases at J, with 13 bases between. Germline V gives CDR1 SEHNR, CDR2 FQNEAQ (reference sequence). Written as DNA, the CDR3 is TGTGCCAGCAGGCTAGGAGGGGTGGAGACCCAGTACTTC. It encodes CASRLGGVETQYF.

This clone has more than one count but fewer than ten. V and J are TRBV7-2 and TRBJ2-7, with D possibly TRBD1 on 6 matching bases. Germline CDR1 reads SGHTA; CDR2 reads FQGNSA. V lost 4 bases, J lost 5 bases, and 18 bases lay in between. The CDR3 sequence is 15 residues long. The chain's CDR3 is CASSSGRVQGHEQYF. The CDR3 DNA follows: TGTGCCAGCAGCTCCGGGCGGGTCCAGGGGCACGAGCAGTACTTC.

Only a few counts were recorded for this clone. This chain links TRBV2 with TRBJ1-2; no clear D gene. Trimming removed 1 base at V and 3 bases at J, with 9 bases between. Germline assignment: CDR1 SNHLY and CDR2 FYNNEI. The CDR3 is 14 residues long. The CDR3 is CASSEVEVDYGYTF. In DNA, the CDR3 is TGTGCCAGCAGTGAAGTGGAGGTCGACTATGGCTACACCTTC.

J is TRBJ2-2 and V is TRBV5-1; TRBD1 matches 11 bases. Germline V CDR1 and CDR2: SGHRS, YFSETQ. This CDR3 contains 16 residues. Losses at the gene ends were 9 bases for V and 4 bases for J; bases not matched to a gene: 11. CDR3 sequence reads: CATRTGGFSVTGELFF. The DNA for the CDR3 is TGCGCCACCCGGACAGGGGGCTTTTCTGTCACCGGGGAGCTGTTTTTT. Looking up the rest from reference TRBV5-1 and TRBJ2-2 gives the full variable domain: KAGVTQTPRYLIKTRGQQVTLSCSPISGHRSVSWYQQTPGQGLQFLFEYFSETQRNKGNFPGRFSGRQFSNSRSEMNVSTLELGDSALYLCATRTGGFSVTGELFFGEGSRLTVL.

This clone was counted only a few times. The chain recombines TRBV15 with TRBJ1-2; TRBD1 matches at 9 bases. The CDR3 has 14 residues. The V gene's germline CDR1 is LNHNV and CDR2 YYDKDF (reference sequence). V trimming: 3 bases; J trimming: 6 bases; junction bases outside the gene matches: 5. CDR3: CATSSRTGEDGYTF. The DNA for the CDR3 is TGTGCCACCAGCAGCAGGACAGGGGAAGATGGCTACACCTTC.

The chain uses TRBV30 and TRBJ1-1; 11 bases are a match to TRBD1. CDR1 and CDR2 from the germline V gene are GTSNPN and SVGIG (reference sequence). J gave up 1 base and V 4 bases, and 11 bases lay outside the gene matches. This CDR3 spans 17 amino acids. The CDR3: CAWTGWTGGRGNTEAFF. The CDR3 DNA reads TGTGCCTGGACGGGGTGGACAGGGGGCCGGGGGAACACTGAAGCTTTCTTT.

V and J are TRBV29-1 and TRBJ2-5; TRBD2 might be the D (5 bases). This CDR3 spans 14 amino acids. Trimming stripped 2 bases from V and 5 bases from J, with 15 bases between. In germline, CDR1 is SQVTM, CDR2 ANQGSEA. CDR3 residues: CSVETRSGKETQYF. CDR3 nucleotides: TGCAGCGTTGAAACCAGGTCGGGGAAGGAGACCCAGTACTTC. Filled out from reference TRBV29-1 and TRBJ2-5, the complete variable domain reads SAVISQKPSRDICQRGTSLTIQCQVDSQVTMMFWYRQQPGQSLTLIATANQGSEATYESGFVIDKFPISRPNLTFSTLTVSNMSPEDSSIYLCSVETRSGKETQYFGPGTRLLVL.

In this sample, this clone turned up a few times. This chain joins TRBV4-2 and TRBJ1-4; D uncertain. Germline assignment: CDR1 LGHNA and CDR2 YNFKEQ. The V and J ends lost 0 bases and 8 bases respectively, with 4 bases between them. The CDR3 is 12 amino acids. CDR3 DNA sequence: TGTGCCAGCAGCCAAGACCAGGAAAAACTGTTTTTT. Translated: CASSQDQEKLFF.

In its sample, this clone was seen a few times. The rearrangement uses TRBV11-3 and TRBJ1-4, with D perhaps matching TRBD1 (6 bases). Germline lookup yields CDR1 SGHNT and CDR2 YENEEA. The CDR3 contains 14 residues. V was pared by 5 bases and J by 4 bases, with 11 bases between. DNA for the CDR3: TGTGCCAGCAGCGACAGGAACCTTAATGAAAAACTGTTTTTT. Translation: CASSDRNLNEKLFF.

This clone was seen more than once but under ten times. The V gene is TRBV5-6, the J gene TRBJ1-1; D possibly corresponds to TRBD1 (6 bases). V gave up 6 bases and J gave up 0 bases, with 12 bases separating them. The CDR3 covers 14 residues. Germline CDR1 is SGHDT and CDR2 is YYEEEE. For the CDR3, the DNA is TGTGCCAGCATCCTACAGGGTTTGAACACTGAAGCTTTCTTT. Its translation: CASILQGLNTEAFF.

This clone was detected a few times. This sample includes further DNA sequences coding for the same CDR3. This chain links TRBV9 with TRBJ2-5; the match to TRBD2 covers 12 bases. The CDR3 consists of 15 residues. The germline V gene encodes CDR1 SGDLS and CDR2 YYNGEE. V dropped 0 bases and J dropped 5; count of bases not matched to a gene: 2. The CDR3: CASSVGLAGGETQYF. The CDR3 DNA sequence: TGTGCCAGCAGCGTAGGCCTAGCGGGAGGGGAGACCCAGTACTTC.

The chain employs TRBV29-1 and TRBJ2-7; 10 positions match TRBD2. There are 15 residues in the CDR3. The J segment lost 5 bases and the V segment lost 7 bases, leaving 14 bases of the junction unmatched. CDR1 is SQVTM and CDR2 is ANQGSEA in the germline V gene. The CDR3 DNA follows: TGCAGCGCTGCGACTAGCGGGTATGAGGTCCACGAGCAGTACTTC. The encoded protein is CSAATSGYEVHEQYF.

The chain joins TRBV9 to TRBJ2-7; the D is unclear. This CDR3 spans 14 amino acids. Germline-derived CDR1 and CDR2 are SGDLS and YYNGEE. Trimming left V 0 bases short and J 3 bases short, with 10 bases between. DNA for the CDR3: TGTGCCAGCAGCGTAGCTCACGGAGACTACGAGCAGTACTTC. It translates to CASSVAHGDYEQYF.

The rearrangement links TRBV5-1 to TRBJ1-4; 8 bases match TRBD1. Trimming cost V 7 bases and J 6 bases; bases outside gene matches: 8. CDR1 is SGHRS and CDR2 is YFSETQ in the germline V gene. This CDR3 region has 14 residues. The CDR3 here is CASGGETGDEKLFF. CDR3 in DNA: TGCGCCAGCGGCGGGGAGACAGGGGATGAAAAACTGTTTTTT.

This clone was observed a handful of times. The chain couples TRBV11-2 to TRBJ2-1, with 12 bases aligning to TRBD2. CDR3 length: 16 amino acids. In germline, CDR1 is SGHAT, CDR2 FQNNGV. Trimming cost V 5 bases and J 7 bases; bases outside gene matches: 9. CDR3 region: CASSPRLAGVGNEQFF. CDR3 DNA: TGTGCCAGCAGCCCGCGACTAGCGGGAGTCGGAAATGAGCAGTTCTTC.